The rows below give T cell receptor beta chains drawn from one sample of a study of T cell responses to AZD1222 COVID-19 vaccine. Produced via immunoSEQ multiplex PCR; TCRdb's table is partial and in-frame only. This table has approximately 270,000 clones, around 92% appearing once. The sample here was peripheral blood, taken 28 days after the second AZD1222 dose. The receptor source for this set is an adult who received the AZD1222 COVID-19 vaccine. Each CDR3 is given with its conserved first and last residue. A D gene is named only where the DNA matches it firmly. The size field is filled for only some rows; it gives once, few, many or a size class.

D	size	V	J	DNA	CDR3
TRBD1	-	TRBV5-4	TRBJ2-3	TGTGCCAGCAGCAAAACCGTGGGACAGCCCAAGCCAGATACGCAGTATTTT	CASSKTVGQPKPDTQYF
-	-	TRBV2	TRBJ2-3	TGTGCCAGCAGCCCCTCAAGGGAGGCTCAGCAGTATTTT	CASSPSREAQQYF
-	-	TRBV6-1	TRBJ2-7	TGTGCCAGCAGCGAAGGGCACGGGGCGACCTACGAGCAGTACTTC	CASSEGHGATYEQYF
-	-	TRBV28	TRBJ1-1	TGTGCCAGCAGTCCTACCGGGGGGGACACTGAAGCTTTCTTT	CASSPTGGDTEAFF
TRBD2	-	TRBV27	TRBJ2-5	TGTGCCAGCAGTAGGTCTAGCGGGGAGAACCTAGGAGAGACCCAGTACTTC	CASSRSSGENLGETQYF
TRBD2	-	TRBV7-3	TRBJ2-3	TGTGCCAGCAGCTTAAGGCTAGCGGGGGAACCCGGGGGCACAGATACGCAGTATTTT	CASSLRLAGEPGGTDTQYF
-	-	TRBV2	TRBJ1-5	TGTGCCAGCGGGGGGGCAGGGGCCAGCAATCAGCCCCAGCATTTT	CASGGAGASNQPQHF
TRBD1	once	TRBV5-1	TRBJ1-4	TGCGCCAGCAGCTTAACAGGGGGCGGGAATGAAAAACTGTTTTTT	CASSLTGGGNEKLFF
-	-	TRBV5-1	TRBJ2-7	TGCGCCAGCAGCTTGGCGATCTCCTACGAGCAGTACTTC	CASSLAISYEQYF
TRBD2	-	TRBV7-8	TRBJ2-1	TGTGCCAGCAGCTTAGCTAGGGCTAGCGGGGGTCTCCACAATGAGCAGTTCTTC	CASSLARASGGLHNEQFF
-	-	TRBV5-6	TRBJ1-1	TGTGCCAGCAGCTCCAGGGGTTACACTGAAGCTTTCTTT	CASSSRGYTEAFF
-	-	TRBV5-4	TRBJ1-5	TGTGCCAGCAGCTTTCAGGGAGTAAATCAGCCCCAGCATTTT	CASSFQGVNQPQHF
-	-	TRBV5-1	TRBJ2-7	TGCGCCAGCAGCCCCGCGCAGGACTACTCCTACGAGCAGTACTTC	CASSPAQDYSYEQYF
-	-	TRBV4-1	TRBJ1-6	TGCGCCAGCAGCCAAATTTTAGGGTCACCCCTCCACTTT	CASSQILGSPLHF
TRBD1	-	TRBV7-8	TRBJ2-1	TGTGCCAGCAGCGACGACAGGGTGTGGGATGAGCAGTTCTTC	CASSDDRVWDEQFF
TRBD1	once	TRBV9	TRBJ1-2	TGTGCCTCAGTGGGGGGACAGGGAGAAGGCTACACCTTC	CASVGGQGEGYTF
-	-	TRBV19	TRBJ1-5	TGTGCCAGTAGTCCGGGACATGGATCGCGTCAGCCCCAGCATTTT	CASSPGHGSRQPQHF
-	once	TRBV5-5	TRBJ1-2	TGTGCCAGCAGACCCACGGGGGCAGGGGGCTACACCTTC	CASRPTGAGGYTF
-	-	TRBV3-1/TRBV3-2	TRBJ1-1	TGTGCCAGCAGCCATATGGGGGACGGGAACACTGAAGCTTTCTTT	CASSHMGDGNTEAFF
-	-	TRBV4-2	TRBJ2-7	TGTGCCAGCAGCCAAGGTAGGGGCTCCTACGAGCAGTACTTC	CASSQGRGSYEQYF
TRBD2	once	TRBV28	TRBJ2-1	TGTGCCAGCAGTCCGCGACTAGCGGGAGTCGGGGAGCAGTTCTTC	CASSPRLAGVGEQFF
TRBD1	-	TRBV29-1	TRBJ2-7	TGCAGCGTTTCGACAGGGGCCGGTGGGGAGCAGTACTTC	CSVSTGAGGEQYF
-	-	TRBV28	TRBJ1-3	TGTGCCAGTCGTCGTAGCACCTCTGGAAACACCATATATTTT	CASRRSTSGNTIYF